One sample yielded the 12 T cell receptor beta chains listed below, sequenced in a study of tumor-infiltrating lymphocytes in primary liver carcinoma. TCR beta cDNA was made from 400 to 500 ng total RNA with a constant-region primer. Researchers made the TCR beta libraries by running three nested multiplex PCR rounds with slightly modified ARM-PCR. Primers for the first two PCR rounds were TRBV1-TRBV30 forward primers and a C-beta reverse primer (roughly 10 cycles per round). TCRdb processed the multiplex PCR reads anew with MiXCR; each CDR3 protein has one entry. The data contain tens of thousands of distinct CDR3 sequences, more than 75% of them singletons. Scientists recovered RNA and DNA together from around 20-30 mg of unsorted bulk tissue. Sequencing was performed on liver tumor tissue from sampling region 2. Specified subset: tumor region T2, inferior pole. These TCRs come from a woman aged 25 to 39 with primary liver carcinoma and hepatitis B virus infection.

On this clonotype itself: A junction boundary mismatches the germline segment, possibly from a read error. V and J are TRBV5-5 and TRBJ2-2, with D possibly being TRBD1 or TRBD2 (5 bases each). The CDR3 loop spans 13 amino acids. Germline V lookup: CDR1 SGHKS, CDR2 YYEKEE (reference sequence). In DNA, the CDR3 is TGTGCTAGCAGCCAACACATCACCGGGGACCTGTTTTTT. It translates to CASSQHITGDLFF.

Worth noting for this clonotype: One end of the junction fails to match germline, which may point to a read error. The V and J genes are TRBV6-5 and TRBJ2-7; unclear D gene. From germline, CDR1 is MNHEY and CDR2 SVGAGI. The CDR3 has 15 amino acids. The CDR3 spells CASSYKNSSSYEQYF. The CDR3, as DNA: TGTGCCAGCAGTTACAAGAATAGCAGCTCCTACGAACAGTACTTC.

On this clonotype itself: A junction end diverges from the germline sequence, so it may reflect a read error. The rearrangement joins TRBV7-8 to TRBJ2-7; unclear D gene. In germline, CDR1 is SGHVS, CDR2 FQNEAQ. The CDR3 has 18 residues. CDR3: CASSSGRGSTMSSYEQCF. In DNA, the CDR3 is TGTGCCAGCAGCTCGGGTCGCGGTAGTACTATGAGCTCCTACGAGCAGTGTTTC.

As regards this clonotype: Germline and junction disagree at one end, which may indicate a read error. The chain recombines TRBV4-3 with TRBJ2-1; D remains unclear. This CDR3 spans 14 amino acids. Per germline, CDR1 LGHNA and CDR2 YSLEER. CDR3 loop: CVSSHIELVNEQFF. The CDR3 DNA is TGCGTCAGCAGCCATATAGAGTTGGTCAATGAGCAGTTCTTC.

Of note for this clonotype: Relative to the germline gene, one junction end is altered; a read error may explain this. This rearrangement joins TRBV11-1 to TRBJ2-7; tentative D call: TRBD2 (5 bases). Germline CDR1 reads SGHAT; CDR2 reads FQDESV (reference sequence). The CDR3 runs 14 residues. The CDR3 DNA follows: TGTGCCAGTAGCTTAGCGACATCCTCCTACGAGCAGTACTTC. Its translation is CASSLATSSYEQYF.

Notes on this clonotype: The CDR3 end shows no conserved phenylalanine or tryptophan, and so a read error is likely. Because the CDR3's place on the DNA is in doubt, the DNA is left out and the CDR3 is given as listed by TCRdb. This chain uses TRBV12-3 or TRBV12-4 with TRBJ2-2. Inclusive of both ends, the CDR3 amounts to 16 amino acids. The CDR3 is CASSFIMQRNTRELLL.

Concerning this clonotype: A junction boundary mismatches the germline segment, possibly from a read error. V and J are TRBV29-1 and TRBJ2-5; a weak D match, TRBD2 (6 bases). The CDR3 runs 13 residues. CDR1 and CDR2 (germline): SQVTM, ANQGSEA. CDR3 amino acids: CNVEVGGTETQYF. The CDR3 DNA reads TGCAACGTTGAAGTTGGGGGGACCGAGACCCAGTATTTC.

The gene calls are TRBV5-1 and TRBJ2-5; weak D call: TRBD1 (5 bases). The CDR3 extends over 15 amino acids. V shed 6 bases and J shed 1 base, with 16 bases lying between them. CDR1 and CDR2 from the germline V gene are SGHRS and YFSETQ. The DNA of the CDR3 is TGCGCCAGCAACTTCAACGGACACGGCCAAGAGACCCAGTACTTC. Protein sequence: CASNFNGHGQETQYF.

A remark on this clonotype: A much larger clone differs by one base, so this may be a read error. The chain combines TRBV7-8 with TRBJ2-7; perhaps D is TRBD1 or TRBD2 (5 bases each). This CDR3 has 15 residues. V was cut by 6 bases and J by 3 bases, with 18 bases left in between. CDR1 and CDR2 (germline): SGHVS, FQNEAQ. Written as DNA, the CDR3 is TGTGCCAGCAGTTTGAACCGGGACGGAATCTACGAGCAGTACTTC. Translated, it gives CASSLNRDGIYEQYF.

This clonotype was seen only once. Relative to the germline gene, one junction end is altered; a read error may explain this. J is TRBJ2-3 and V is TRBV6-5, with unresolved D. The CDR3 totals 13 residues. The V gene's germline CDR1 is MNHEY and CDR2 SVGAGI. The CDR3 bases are TGTGCGAGCAGCCCTGGCTTAACAGATACGCAGTATTTT. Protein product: CASSPGLTDTQYF.

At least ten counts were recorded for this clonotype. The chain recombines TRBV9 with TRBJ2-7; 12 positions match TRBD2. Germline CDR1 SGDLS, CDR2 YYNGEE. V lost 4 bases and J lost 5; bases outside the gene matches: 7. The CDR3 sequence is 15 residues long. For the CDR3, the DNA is TGTGCCAGCAGCCCCTCTAGCGGGAGGGCCCACGAGCAGTACTTC. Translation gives CASSPSSGRAHEQYF.

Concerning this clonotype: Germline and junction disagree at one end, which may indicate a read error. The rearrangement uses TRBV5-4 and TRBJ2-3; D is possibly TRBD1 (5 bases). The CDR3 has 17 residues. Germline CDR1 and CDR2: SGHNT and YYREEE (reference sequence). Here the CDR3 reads CTSSVDGHPPPTDTRYF. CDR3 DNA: TGTACCAGCAGCGTAGACGGACACCCTCCACCTACAGATACGCGGTATTTT.